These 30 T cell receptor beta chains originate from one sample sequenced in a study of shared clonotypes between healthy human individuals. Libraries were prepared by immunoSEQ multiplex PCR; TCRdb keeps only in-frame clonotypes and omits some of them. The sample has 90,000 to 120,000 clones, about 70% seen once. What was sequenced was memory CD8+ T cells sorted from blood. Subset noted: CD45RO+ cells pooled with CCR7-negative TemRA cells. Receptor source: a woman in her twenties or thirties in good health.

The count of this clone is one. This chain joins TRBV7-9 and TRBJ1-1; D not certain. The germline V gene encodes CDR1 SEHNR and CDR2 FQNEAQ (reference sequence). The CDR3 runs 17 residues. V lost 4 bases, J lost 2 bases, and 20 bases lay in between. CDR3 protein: CASSSRVRRIRNTEAFF. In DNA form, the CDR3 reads TGTGCCAGCAGCTCCCGTGTCAGGCGGATAAGAAACACTGAAGCTTTCTTT. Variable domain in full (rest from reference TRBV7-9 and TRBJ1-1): DTGVSQNPRHKITKRGQNVTFRCDPISEHNRLYWYRQTLGQGPEFLTYFQNEAQLEKSRLLSDRFSAERPKGSFSTLEIQRTEQGDSAMYLCASSSRVRRIRNTEAFFGQGTRLTVV.

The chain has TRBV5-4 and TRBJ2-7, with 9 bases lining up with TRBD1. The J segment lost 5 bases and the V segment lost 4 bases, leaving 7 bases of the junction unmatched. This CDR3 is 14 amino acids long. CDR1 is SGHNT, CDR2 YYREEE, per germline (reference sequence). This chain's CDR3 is CASSGGQGGHEQYF. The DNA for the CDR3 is TGTGCCAGCAGCGGGGGACAGGGAGGACACGAGCAGTACTTC.

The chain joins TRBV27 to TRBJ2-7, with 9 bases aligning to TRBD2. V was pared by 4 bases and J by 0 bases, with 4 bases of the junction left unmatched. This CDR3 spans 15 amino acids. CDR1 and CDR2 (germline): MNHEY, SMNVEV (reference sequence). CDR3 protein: CASSYYSGSSYEQYF. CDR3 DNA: TGTGCCAGCAGTTACTATAGCGGGAGCTCCTACGAGCAGTACTTC.

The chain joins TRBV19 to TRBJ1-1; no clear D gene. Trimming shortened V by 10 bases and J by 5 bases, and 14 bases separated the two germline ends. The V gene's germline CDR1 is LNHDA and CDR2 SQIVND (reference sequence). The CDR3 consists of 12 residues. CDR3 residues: CATNSAGTEAFF. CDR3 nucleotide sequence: TGTGCCACCAACAGTGCCGGTACTGAAGCTTTCTTT.

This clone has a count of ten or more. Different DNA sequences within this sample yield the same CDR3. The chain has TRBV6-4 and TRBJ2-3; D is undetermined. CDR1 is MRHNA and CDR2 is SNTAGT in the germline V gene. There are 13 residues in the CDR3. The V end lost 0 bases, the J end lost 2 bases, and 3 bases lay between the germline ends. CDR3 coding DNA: TGTGCCAGCAGTGACTCGACCACAGATACGCAGTATTTT. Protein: CASSDSTTDTQYF.

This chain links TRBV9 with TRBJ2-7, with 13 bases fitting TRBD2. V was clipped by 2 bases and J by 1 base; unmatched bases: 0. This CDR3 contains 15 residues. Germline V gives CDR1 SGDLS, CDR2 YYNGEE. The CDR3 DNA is TGTGCCAGCAGCGTGGGACTAGCGGGATCCTACGAGCAGTACTTC. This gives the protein CASSVGLAGSYEQYF.

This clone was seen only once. CDR3 DNA: TGTGCCAGCAGTCCTAACCGGGACCCCAACTATGGCTACACCTTC. Protein product: CASSPNRDPNYGYTF. The chain employs TRBV2 and TRBJ1-2, with D possibly matching TRBD1 (5 bases). The ends were cut back, 5 bases at V and 2 bases at J, with 15 bases in the middle. The CDR3 runs 15 residues. Looked up from germline, CDR1 is SNHLY and CDR2 is FYNNEI.

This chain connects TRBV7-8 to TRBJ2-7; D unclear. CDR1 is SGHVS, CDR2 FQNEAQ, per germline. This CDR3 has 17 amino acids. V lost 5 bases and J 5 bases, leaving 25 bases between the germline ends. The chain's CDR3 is CASSPPRRLVGSDEQYF. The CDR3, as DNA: TGTGCCAGCAGCCCGCCACGACGTTTGGTGGGATCCGACGAGCAGTACTTC.

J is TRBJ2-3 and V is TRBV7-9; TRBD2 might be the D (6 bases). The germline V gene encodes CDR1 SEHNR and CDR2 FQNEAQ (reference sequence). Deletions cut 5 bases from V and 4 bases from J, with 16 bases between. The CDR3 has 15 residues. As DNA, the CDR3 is TGTGCCAGCAGCGGGGACTGGGGGTCCTCAGATACGCAGTATTTT. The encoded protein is CASSGDWGSSDTQYF.

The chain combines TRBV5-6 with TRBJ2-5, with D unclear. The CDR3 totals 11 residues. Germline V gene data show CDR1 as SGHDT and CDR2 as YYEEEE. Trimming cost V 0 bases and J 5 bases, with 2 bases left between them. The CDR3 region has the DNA TGTGCCAGCAGCTTGGTGGAGACCCAGTACTTC. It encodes CASSLVETQYF. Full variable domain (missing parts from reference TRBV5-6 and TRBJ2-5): DAGVTQSPTHLIKTRGQQVTLRCSPKSGHDTVSWYQQALGQGPQFIFQYYEEEERQRGNFPDRFSGHQFPNYSSELNVNALLLGDSALYLCASSLVETQYFGPGTRLLVL.

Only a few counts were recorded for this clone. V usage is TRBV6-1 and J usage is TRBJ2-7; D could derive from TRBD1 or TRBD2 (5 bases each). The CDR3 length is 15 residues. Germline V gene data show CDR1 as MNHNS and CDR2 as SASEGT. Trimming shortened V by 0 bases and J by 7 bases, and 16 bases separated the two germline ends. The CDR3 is CASSEAEDTPSEQYF. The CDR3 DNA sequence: TGTGCCAGCAGTGAAGCGGAGGACACCCCTTCAGAGCAGTACTTC.

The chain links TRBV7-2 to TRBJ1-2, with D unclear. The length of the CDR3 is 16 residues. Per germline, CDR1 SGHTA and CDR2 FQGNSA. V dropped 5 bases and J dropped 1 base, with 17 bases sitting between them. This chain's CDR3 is CASSPSPWNDNYGYTF. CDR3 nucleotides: TGTGCCAGCAGCCCCTCCCCTTGGAATGATAACTATGGCTACACCTTC.

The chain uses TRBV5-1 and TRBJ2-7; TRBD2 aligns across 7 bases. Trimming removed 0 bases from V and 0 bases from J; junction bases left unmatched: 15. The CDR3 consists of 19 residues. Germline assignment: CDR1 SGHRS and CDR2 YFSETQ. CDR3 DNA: TGCGCCAGCAGCTTGGCCAGCGGGAAACGAGGGTCCCTCTCCTACGAGCAGTACTTC. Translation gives CASSLASGKRGSLSYEQYF.

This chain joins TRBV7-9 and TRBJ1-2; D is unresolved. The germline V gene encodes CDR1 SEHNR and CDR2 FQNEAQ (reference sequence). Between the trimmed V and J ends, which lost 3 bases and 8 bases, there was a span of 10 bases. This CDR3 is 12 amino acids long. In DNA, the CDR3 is TGTGCCAGCAGCTTCCCTCCGAAGGGCTACACCTTC. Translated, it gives CASSFPPKGYTF. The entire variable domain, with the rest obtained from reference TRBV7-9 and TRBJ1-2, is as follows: DTGVSQNPRHKITKRGQNVTFRCDPISEHNRLYWYRQTLGQGPEFLTYFQNEAQLEKSRLLSDRFSAERPKGSFSTLEIQRTEQGDSAMYLCASSFPPKGYTFGSGTRLTVV.

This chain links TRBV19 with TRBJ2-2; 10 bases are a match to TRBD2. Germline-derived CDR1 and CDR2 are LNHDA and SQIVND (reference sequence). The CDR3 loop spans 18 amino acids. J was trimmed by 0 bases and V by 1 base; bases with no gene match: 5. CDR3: CASSIVGGLAPNTGELFF. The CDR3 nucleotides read TGTGCCAGTAGTATAGTTGGGGGACTAGCGCCGAACACCGGGGAGCTGTTTTTT.

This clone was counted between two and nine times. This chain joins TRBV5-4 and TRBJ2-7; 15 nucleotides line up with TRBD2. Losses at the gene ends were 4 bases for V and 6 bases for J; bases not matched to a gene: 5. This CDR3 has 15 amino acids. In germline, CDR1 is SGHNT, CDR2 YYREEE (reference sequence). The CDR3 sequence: CASSVGLAGGSEQYF. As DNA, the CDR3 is TGTGCCAGCAGCGTGGGACTAGCGGGAGGATCCGAGCAGTACTTC.

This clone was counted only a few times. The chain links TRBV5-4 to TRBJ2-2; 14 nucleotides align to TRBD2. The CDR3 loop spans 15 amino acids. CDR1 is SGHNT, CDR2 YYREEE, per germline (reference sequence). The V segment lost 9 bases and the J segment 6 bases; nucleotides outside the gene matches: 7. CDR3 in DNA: TGTGCCACCACGCGACTAGCGGGAGGGCCCGGGGAGCTGTTTTTT. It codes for CATTRLAGGPGELFF.

CDR3 region: CASSPGLADTDTQYF. In DNA, the CDR3 is TGTGCCAGCAGCCCGGGACTAGCGGACACAGATACGCAGTATTTT. The chain uses TRBV5-4 and TRBJ2-3, with 11 bases fitting TRBD2. CDR1 is SGHNT, CDR2 YYREEE, per germline (reference sequence). The CDR3 covers 15 residues. The V segment lost 4 bases and the J segment 2 bases; nucleotides outside the gene matches: 3.

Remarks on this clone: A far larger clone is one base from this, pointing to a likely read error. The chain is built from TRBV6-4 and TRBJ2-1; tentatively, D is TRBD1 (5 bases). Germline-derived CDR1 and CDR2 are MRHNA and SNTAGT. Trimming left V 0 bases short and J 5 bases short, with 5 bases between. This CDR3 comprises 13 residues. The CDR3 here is CASSDSDNNEQFF. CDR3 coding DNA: TGTGCCAGCAGTGACTCGGACAACAATGAGCAGTTCTTC.

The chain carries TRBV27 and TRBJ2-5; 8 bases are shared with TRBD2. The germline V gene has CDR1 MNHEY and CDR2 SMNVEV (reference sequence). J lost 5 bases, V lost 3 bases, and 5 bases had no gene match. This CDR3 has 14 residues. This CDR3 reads CASSFSGLGETQYF. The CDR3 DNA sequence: TGTGCCAGCAGTTTCTCGGGACTAGGGGAGACCCAGTACTTC.

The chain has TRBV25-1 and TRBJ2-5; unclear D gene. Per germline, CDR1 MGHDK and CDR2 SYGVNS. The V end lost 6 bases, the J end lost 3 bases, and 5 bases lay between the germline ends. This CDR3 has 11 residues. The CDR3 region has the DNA TGTGCCAGCAGGGGAAAAGAGACCCAGTACTTC. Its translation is CASRGKETQYF.

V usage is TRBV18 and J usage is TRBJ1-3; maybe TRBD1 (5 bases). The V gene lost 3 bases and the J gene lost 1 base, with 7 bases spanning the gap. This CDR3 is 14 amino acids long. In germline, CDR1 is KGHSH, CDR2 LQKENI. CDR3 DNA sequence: TGTGCCAGCTCACCTGGGGGTTCTGGAAACACCATATATTTT. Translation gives CASSPGGSGNTIYF.

The DNA of the CDR3 is TGCGCCAGCAGTCAAACACCGGGACAGGCCTCTGGAAACACCATATATTTT. Translation gives CASSQTPGQASGNTIYF. This chain links TRBV23-1 with TRBJ1-3, with 8 bases matching TRBD1. TRBV23-1 is an ORF; its function is uncertain. Trimming at V came to 2 bases and at J to 0 bases, leaving 6 bases not matched to a gene. The CDR3 contains 17 residues.

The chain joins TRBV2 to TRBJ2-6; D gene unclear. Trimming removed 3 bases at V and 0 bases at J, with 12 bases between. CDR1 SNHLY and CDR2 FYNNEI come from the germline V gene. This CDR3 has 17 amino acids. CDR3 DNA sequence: TGTGCCAGCAGTGACGCCACTGCAAACTCTGGGGCCAACGTCCTGACTTTC. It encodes CASSDATANSGANVLTF.

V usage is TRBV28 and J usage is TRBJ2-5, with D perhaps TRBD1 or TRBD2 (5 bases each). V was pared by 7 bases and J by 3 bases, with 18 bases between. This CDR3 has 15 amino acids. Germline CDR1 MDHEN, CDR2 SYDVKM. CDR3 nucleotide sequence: TGTGCCAGCATTCCCAACAACGGGGCGAAAGAGACCCAGTACTTC. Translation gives CASIPNNGAKETQYF.

CDR3 bases: TGTGCCAGCGGGGCAGGCCCTGCAACTAATGAAAAACTGTTTTTT. It is translated as CASGAGPATNEKLFF. The rearrangement joins TRBV6-1 to TRBJ1-4; TRBD1 is a possible D gene (5 bases). V was trimmed by 8 bases and J by 0 bases, leaving 13 bases between them. Germline CDR1 and CDR2: MNHNS and SASEGT. The CDR3 extends over 15 amino acids.

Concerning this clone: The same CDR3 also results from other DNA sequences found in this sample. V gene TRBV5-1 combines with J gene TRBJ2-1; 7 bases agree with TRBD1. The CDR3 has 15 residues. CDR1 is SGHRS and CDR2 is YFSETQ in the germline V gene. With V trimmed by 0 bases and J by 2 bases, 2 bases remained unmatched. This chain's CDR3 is CASSLDRGAYNEQFF. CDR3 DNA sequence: TGCGCCAGCAGCTTGGACAGGGGAGCCTACAATGAGCAGTTCTTC.

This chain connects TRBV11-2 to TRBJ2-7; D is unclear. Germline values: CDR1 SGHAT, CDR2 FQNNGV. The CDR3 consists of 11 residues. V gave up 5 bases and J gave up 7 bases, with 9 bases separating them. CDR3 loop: CASSPYGEQYF. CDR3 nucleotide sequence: TGTGCCAGCAGCCCCTACGGGGAGCAGTACTTC.

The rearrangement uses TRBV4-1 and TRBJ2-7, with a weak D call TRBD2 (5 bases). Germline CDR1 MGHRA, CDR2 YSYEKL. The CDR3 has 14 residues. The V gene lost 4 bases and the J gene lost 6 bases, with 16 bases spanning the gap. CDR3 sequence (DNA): TGCGCCAGCAGCCTTACCTTTAGCGTTCCCGAGCAGTACTTC. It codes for CASSLTFSVPEQYF.

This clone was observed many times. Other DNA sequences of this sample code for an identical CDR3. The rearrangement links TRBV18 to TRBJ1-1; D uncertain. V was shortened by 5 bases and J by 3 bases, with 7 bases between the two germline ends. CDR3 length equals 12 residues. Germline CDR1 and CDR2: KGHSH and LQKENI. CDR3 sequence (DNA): TGTGCCAGCTCATCACTGTACACTGAAGCTTTCTTT. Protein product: CASSSLYTEAFF.